This record concerns one T cell receptor (beta chain) sequence. Its specificity is unknown. Those who donated were healthy bone marrow donors. 60 Vbeta and 13 Jbeta primers were used in PCR. Profiling relied on immunoSEQ multiplex PCR, and the TCRdb table lists in-frame clones only, not all of them. The repertoire consists of about 82,000 clones, with 63% occurring once and the leading ten covering over 12%. J lost 4 bases, V lost 1 base, and 7 bases had no gene match. Germline lookup yields CDR1 MGHRA and CDR2 YSYEKL. The CDR3 contains 16 residues. These data come from a study of cytomegalovirus exposure and HLA in healthy donors. Broader study findings: The later analysis indicated that the majority of CMV-associated TCR beta chains appeared HLA-restricted. Many donors carried some public TCRs, although rarity characterized most TCR sequences. Follow-up analysis later connected one missense variant in DCLRE1C with trimming of TCR beta V- and J-genes.

The sequence came from a woman aged 35 to 49 in good health and CMV-seropositive. The chain has TRBV4-1 and TRBJ2-7; 10 positions match TRBD2. Sequenced: PBMCs. The DNA of the CDR3 is TGCGCCAGCAGCCAAGTATTTAGCGGGAGGTCTTACGAGCAGTACTTC. Amino acid sequence: CASSQVFSGRSYEQYF.